This T cell receptor (beta chain) originates from a study of human T cells and chemical hapten exposure. Across the whole study: Small pooled library volume differences mainly caused per-sample TCR yield variation.

There are 14 residues in the CDR3. Trimming took 5 bases from V and 1 from J, leaving 11 bases between them. Described time point: healthy volunteer bleed at 6 weeks. Unfractionated whole blood served as the source for total RNA extraction. As the library was built, unique molecular identifiers were attached to individual cDNA molecules. MiXCR, applied by TCRdb to the RACE reads, yields one record per CDR3 protein. The sample holds 65,000 to 95,000 distinct CDR3 sequences; approximately 8.1% are singletons and the top ten take 1.5% to 2%. The sample consisted of whole blood. This receptor was identified in a female donor in good health. Some clones in this sample may be carry-over from other donors' samples. This chain connects TRBV12-3 or TRBV12-4 to TRBJ1-1; D not resolved. The CDR3 DNA reads as TGTGCCAGCAGTCCTAGCTGGGGGAACACTGAAGCTTTCTTT. It specifies CASSPSWGNTEAFF.